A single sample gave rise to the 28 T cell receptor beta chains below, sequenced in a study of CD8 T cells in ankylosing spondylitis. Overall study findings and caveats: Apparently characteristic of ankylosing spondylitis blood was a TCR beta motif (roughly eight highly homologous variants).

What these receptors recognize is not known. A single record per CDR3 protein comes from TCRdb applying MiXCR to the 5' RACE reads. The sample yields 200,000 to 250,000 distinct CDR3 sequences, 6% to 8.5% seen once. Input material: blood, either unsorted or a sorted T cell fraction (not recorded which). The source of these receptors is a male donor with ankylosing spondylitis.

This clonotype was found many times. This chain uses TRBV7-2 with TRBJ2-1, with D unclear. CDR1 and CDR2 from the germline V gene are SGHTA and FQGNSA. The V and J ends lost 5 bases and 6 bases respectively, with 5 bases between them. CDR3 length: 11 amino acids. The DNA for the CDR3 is TGTGCCAGCAGCGGGCTCAATGAGCAGTTCTTC. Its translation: CASSGLNEQFF.

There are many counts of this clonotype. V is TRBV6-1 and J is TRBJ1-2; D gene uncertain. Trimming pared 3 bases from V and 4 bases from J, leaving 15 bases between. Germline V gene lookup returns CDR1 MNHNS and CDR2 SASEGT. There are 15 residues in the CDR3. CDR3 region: CASSDPNRVFYGYTF. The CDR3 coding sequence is TGTGCCAGCAGTGACCCGAACCGAGTATTCTATGGCTACACCTTC.

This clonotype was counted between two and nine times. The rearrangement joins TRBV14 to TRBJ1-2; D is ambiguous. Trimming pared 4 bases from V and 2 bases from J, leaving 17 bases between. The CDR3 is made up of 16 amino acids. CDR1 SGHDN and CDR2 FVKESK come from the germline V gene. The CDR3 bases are TGTGCCAGCAGCCGGGTGGCGAAGCGAACAAACTATGGCTACACCTTC. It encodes CASSRVAKRTNYGYTF.

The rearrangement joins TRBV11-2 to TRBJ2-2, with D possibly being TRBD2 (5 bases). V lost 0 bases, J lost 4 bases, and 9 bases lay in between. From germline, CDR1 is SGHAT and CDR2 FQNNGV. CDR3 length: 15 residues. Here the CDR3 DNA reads TGTGCCAGCAGCTTAGACGGACTTTCCACCGGGGAGCTGTTTTTT. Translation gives CASSLDGLSTGELFF. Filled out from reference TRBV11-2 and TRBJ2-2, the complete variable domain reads EAGVAQSPRYKIIEKRQSVAFWCNPISGHATLYWYQQILGQGPKLLIQFQNNGVVDDSQLPKDRFSAERLKGVDSTLKIQPAKLEDSAVYLCASSLDGLSTGELFFGEGSRLTVL.

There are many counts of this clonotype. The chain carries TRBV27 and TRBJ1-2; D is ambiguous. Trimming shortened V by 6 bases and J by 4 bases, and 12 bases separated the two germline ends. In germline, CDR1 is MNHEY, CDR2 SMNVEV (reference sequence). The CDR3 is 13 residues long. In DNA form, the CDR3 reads TGTGCCAGCAGATCCGGGTGGGGCTATGGCTACACCTTC. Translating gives CASRSGWGYGYTF.

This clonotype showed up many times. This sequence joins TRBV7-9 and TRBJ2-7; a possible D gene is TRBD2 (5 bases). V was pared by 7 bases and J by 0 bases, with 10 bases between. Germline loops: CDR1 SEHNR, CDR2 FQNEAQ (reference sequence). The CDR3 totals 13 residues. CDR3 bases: TGTGCCAGCAACCCCGGACTCTCCTACGAGCAGTACTTC. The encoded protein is CASNPGLSYEQYF. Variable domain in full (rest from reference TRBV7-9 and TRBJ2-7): DTGVSQNPRHKITKRGQNVTFRCDPISEHNRLYWYRQTLGQGPEFLTYFQNEAQLEKSRLLSDRFSAERPKGSFSTLEIQRTEQGDSAMYLCASNPGLSYEQYFGPGTRLTVT.

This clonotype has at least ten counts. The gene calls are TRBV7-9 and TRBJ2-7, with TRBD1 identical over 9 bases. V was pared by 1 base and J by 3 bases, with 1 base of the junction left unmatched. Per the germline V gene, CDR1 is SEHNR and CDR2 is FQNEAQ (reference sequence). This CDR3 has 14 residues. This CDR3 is CASSLGDRVYEQYF. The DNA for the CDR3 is TGTGCCAGCAGCTTAGGGGACAGGGTCTACGAGCAGTACTTC.

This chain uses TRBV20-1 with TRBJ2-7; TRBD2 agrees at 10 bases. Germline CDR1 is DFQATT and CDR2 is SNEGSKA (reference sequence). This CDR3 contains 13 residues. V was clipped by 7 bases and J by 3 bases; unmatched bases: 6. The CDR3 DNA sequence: TGCAGTGGGTCTAGCGGGAGTTTCTACGAGCAGTACTTC. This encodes CSGSSGSFYEQYF.

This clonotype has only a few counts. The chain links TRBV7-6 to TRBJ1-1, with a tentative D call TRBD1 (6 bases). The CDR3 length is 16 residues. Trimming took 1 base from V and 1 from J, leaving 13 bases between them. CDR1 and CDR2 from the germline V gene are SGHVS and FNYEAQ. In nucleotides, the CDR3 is TGTGCCAGCAGCTTAGGGGGGCGGGGGTCGAACACTGAAGCTTTCTTT. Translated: CASSLGGRGSNTEAFF.

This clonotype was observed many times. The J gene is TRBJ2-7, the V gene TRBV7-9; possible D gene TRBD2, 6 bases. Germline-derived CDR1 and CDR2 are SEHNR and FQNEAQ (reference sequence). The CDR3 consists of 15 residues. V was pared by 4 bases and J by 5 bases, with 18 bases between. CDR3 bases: TGTGCCAGCAGCTCCTTAGGAGGGCCGCGGGACGAGCAGTACTTC. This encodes CASSSLGGPRDEQYF. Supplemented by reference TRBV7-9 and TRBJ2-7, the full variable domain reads DTGVSQNPRHKITKRGQNVTFRCDPISEHNRLYWYRQTLGQGPEFLTYFQNEAQLEKSRLLSDRFSAERPKGSFSTLEIQRTEQGDSAMYLCASSSLGGPRDEQYFGPGTRLTVT.

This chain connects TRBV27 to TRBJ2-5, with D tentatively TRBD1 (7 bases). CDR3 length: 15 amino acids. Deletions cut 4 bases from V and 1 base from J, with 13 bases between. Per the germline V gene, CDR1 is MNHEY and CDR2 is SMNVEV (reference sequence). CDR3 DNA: TGTGCCAGCAGTTCGGGAGACAGGGTCCAAGAGACCCAGTACTTC. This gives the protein CASSSGDRVQETQYF.

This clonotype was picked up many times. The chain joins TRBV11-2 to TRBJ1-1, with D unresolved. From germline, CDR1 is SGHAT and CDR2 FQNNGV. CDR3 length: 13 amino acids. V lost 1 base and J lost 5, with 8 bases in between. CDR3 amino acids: CASSLGRWTEAFF. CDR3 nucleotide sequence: TGTGCCAGCAGCTTAGGGAGGTGGACTGAAGCTTTCTTT.

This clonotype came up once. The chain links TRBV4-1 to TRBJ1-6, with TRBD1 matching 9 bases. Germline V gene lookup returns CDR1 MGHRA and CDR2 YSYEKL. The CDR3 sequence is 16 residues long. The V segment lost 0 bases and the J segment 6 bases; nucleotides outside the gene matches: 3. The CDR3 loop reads CASSQEDRGGNSPLHF. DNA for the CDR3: TGCGCCAGCAGCCAAGAGGACAGGGGCGGTAATTCACCCCTCCACTTT.

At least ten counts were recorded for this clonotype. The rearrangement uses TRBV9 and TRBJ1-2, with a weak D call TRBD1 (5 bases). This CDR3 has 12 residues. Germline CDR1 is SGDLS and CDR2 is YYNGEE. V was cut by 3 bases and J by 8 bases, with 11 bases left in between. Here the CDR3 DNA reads TGTGCCAGCAGCGCAGGGTATAGAGGCTACACCTTC. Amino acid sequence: CASSAGYRGYTF.

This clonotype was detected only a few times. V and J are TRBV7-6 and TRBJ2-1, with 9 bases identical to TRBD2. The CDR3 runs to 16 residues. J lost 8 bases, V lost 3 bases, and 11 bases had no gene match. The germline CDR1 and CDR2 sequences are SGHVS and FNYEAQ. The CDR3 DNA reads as TGTGCCAGCAGCTTTTTCGGCGGGAGGGCCTCTCATGAGCAGTTCTTC. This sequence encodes CASSFFGGRASHEQFF.

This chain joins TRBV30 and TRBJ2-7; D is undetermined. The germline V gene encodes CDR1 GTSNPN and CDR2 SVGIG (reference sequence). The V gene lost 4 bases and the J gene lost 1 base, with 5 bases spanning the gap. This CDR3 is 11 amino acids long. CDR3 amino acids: CAWKGSYEQYF. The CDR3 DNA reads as TGTGCCTGGAAAGGATCCTACGAGCAGTACTTC. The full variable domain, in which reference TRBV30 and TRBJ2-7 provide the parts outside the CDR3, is SQTIHQWPATLVQPVGSPLSLECTVEGTSNPNLYWYRQAAGRGLQLLFYSVGIGQISSEVPQNLSASRPQDRQFILSSKKLLLSDSGFYLCAWKGSYEQYFGPGTRLTVT.

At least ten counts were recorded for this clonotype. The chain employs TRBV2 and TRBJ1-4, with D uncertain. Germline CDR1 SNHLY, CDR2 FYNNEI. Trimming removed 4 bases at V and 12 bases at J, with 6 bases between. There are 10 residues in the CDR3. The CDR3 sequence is CASSGLELFF. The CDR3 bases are TGTGCCAGCAGTGGTTTGGAACTGTTTTTT.

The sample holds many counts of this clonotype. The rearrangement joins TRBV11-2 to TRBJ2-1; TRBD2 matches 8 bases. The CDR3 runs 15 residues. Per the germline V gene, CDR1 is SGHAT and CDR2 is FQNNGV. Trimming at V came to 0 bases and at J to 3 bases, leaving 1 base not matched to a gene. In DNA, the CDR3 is TGTGCCAGCAGCTTAGAAGCGGGAGTCTACAATGAGCAGTTCTTC. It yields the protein CASSLEAGVYNEQFF.

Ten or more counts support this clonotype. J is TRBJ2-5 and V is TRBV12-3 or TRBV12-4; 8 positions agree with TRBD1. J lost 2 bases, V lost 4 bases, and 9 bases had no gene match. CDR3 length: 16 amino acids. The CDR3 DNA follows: TGTGCCAGCAGTTCTCTATGGGGGACAGGTCAAGAGACCCAGTACTTC. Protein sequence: CASSSLWGTGQETQYF.

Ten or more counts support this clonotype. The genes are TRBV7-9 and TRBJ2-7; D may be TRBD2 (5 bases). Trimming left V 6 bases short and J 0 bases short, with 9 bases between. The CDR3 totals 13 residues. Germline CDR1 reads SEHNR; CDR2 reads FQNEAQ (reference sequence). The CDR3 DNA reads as TGTGCCAGCAGTAAAGGGAGCTCCTACGAGCAGTACTTC. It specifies CASSKGSSYEQYF.

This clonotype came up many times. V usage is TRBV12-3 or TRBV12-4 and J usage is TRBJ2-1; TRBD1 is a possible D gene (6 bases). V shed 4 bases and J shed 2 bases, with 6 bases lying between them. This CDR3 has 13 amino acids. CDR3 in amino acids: CASSWTAYNEQFF. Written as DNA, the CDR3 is TGTGCCAGCAGTTGGACAGCCTACAATGAGCAGTTCTTC.

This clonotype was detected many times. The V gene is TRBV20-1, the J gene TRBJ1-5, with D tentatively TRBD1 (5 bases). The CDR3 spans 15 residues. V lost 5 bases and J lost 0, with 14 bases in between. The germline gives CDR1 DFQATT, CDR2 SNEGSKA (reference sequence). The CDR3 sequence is CSAGQGSYSNQPQHF. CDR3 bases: TGCAGTGCTGGGCAGGGATCGTATAGCAATCAGCCCCAGCATTTT.

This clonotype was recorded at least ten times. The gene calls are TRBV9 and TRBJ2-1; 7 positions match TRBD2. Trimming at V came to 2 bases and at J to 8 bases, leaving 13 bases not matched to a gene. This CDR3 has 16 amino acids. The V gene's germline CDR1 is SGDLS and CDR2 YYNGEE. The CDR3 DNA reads TGTGCCAGCAGCGTCTCTAGCGGCGGCTTCTCGGATGAGCAGTTCTTC. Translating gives CASSVSSGGFSDEQFF.

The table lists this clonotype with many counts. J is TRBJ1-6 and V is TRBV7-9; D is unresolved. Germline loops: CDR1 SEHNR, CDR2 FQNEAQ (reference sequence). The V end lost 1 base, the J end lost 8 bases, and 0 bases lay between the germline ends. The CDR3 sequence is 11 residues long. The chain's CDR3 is CASSLDSPLHF. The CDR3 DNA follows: TGTGCCAGCAGCTTAGATTCACCCCTCCACTTT.

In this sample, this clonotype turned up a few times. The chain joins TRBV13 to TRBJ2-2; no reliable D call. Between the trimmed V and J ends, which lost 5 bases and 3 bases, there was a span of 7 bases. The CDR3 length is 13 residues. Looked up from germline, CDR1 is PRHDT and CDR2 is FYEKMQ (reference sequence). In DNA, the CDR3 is TGTGCCAGCAGCGAGACCTACACCGGGGAGCTGTTTTTT. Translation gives CASSETYTGELFF.

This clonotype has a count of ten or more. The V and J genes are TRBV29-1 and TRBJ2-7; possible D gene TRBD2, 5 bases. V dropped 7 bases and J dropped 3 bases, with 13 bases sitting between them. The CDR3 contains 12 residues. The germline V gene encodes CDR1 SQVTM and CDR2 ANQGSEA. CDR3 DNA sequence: TGCAGCGGGACGGTAGGACTCTACGAGCAGTACTTC. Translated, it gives CSGTVGLYEQYF.

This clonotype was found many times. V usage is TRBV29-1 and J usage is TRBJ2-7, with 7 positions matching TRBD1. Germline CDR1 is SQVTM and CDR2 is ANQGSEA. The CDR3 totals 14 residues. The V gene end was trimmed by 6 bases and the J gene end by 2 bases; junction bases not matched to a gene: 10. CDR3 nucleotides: TGCAGCGTGGAGTTGACAGGGAGCCCCTACGAGCAGTACTTC. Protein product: CSVELTGSPYEQYF.

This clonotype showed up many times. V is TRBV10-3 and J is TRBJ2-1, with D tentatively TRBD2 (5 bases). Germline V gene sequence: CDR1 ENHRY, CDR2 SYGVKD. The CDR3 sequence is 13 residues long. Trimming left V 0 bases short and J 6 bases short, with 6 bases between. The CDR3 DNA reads TGTGCCATCAGTGAGTCTGGGAGCAATGAGCAGTTCTTC. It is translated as CAISESGSNEQFF.